This T cell receptor (beta chain) was observed in a study of graft-versus-host responses after intestinal transplantation. The table came from immunoSEQ multiplex PCR; TCRdb's copy has only in-frame clones and leaves some out. Among 4,000 to 6,000 clones listed, approximately 24% were seen once. V lost 10 bases to trimming and J lost 5 bases; unmatched junction nucleotides: 15. Germline lookup yields CDR1 SGHTA and CDR2 FQGNSA. This CDR3 is built from 18 residues. This rearrangement joins TRBV7-2 to TRBJ2-2, with 14 bases that match TRBD2. The sequences come from alloreactive CD4+ T cells from a mixed lymphocyte reaction culture, collected before transplantation. Specified subset: CFSE-low proliferating T cells sorted from roughly 6-day pre-transplant mixed lymphocyte reaction (GvH or HvG direction). The sequence came from a human patient who was an organ donor for intestinal transplantation. The CDR3 is CANIEEGLAGAGTGELFF. CDR3 nucleotide sequence: TGTGCCAACATAGAAGAGGGACTAGCGGGAGCCGGGACCGGGGAGCTGTTTTTT.